The 29 T cell receptor beta chains below were found in one sample sequenced in a study of cytomegalovirus exposure and HLA in healthy donors. Primers: 60 Vbeta forward and 13 Jbeta reverse. This table comes from immunoSEQ multiplex PCR, and its TCRdb copy is limited to in-frame clones, with some not included. The ten most abundant clones cover more than 0.8% of a sample with approximately 120,000 clones. The sequenced material came from PBMCs. The receptors were sampled from a man between 18 and 35 years old in good health and CMV-seronegative.

The chain employs TRBV28 and TRBJ1-1, with D uncertain. V was cut by 5 bases and J by 0 bases, with 13 bases left in between. Germline CDR1 reads MDHEN; CDR2 reads SYDVKM. The CDR3 totals 15 residues. The chain's CDR3 is CASSPPRGMNTEAFF. CDR3 DNA sequence: TGTGCCAGCAGTCCCCCTAGAGGAATGAACACTGAAGCTTTCTTT.

The rearrangement joins TRBV13 to TRBJ2-1; D is possibly TRBD2 (5 bases). Per the germline V gene, CDR1 is PRHDT and CDR2 is FYEKMQ (reference sequence). Trimming took off 6 bases at V and 9 bases at J, with 24 bases between the two ends. This CDR3 spans 16 amino acids. CDR3 amino acids: CASRKLVRVGDGEQFF. DNA for the CDR3: TGTGCCAGCAGGAAACTTGTGCGGGTAGGTGACGGTGAGCAGTTCTTC.

This chain joins TRBV11-2 and TRBJ2-3, with 9 positions matching TRBD2. The V and J ends lost 3 bases and 6 bases, in that order; junction bases with no gene match: 4. Germline CDR1 SGHAT, CDR2 FQNNGV. The CDR3 length is 14 residues. The CDR3 nucleotides read TGTGCCAGCAGCTTGCGCGGGGGGGCCGATACGCAGTATTTT. This encodes CASSLRGGADTQYF.

The chain is built from TRBV19 and TRBJ2-2, with 11 bases that match TRBD2. Germline CDR1 and CDR2: LNHDA and SQIVND (reference sequence). V shed 6 bases and J 8 bases; nucleotides not matched to a gene: 14. The CDR3 is 17 amino acids. The CDR3 spells CASSLFTSGSSSGELFF. As DNA, the CDR3 is TGTGCCAGTAGCCTCTTCACTAGCGGGAGTAGCTCAGGGGAGCTGTTTTTT.

This rearrangement joins TRBV9 to TRBJ2-1, with a tentative D call TRBD2 (5 bases). Germline values: CDR1 SGDLS, CDR2 YYNGEE. V was pared by 2 bases and J by 6 bases, with 12 bases between. The CDR3 consists of 14 residues. The chain's CDR3 is CASSVGGLRNEQFF. CDR3 nucleotide sequence: TGTGCCAGCAGCGTCGGTGGACTCCGCAATGAGCAGTTCTTC.

The CDR3 region has the DNA TGTGCCAGTAGTGTAATTGACAGGGACACTGAAGCTTTCTTT. Residues: CASSVIDRDTEAFF. The V and J genes are TRBV19 and TRBJ1-1; TRBD1 agrees at 7 bases. Trimming took 5 bases from V and 3 from J; bases not matched to a gene: 6. The CDR3 covers 14 residues. Germline-derived CDR1 and CDR2 are LNHDA and SQIVND (reference sequence). Full variable domain (outside the CDR3, taken from reference TRBV19 and TRBJ1-1): DGGITQSPKYLFRKEGQNVTLSCEQNLNHDAMYWYRQDPGQGLRLIYYSQIVNDFQKGDIAEGYSVSREKKESFPLTVTSAQKNPTAFYLCASSVIDRDTEAFFGQGTRLTVV.

V usage is TRBV29-1 and J usage is TRBJ1-2; D is perhaps TRBD1 (5 bases). Germline V gene sequence: CDR1 SQVTM, CDR2 ANQGSEA. The V end lost 3 bases, the J end lost 8 bases, and 10 bases lay between the germline ends. This CDR3 spans 11 amino acids. In nucleotides, the CDR3 is TGCAGCGTTGAGGGAGGGGTAGGCTACACCTTC. It is translated as CSVEGGVGYTF.

The rearrangement joins TRBV11-2 to TRBJ2-2; 7 positions agree with TRBD2. Trimming at V came to 8 bases and at J to 3 bases, leaving 9 bases not matched to a gene. CDR1 SGHAT and CDR2 FQNNGV come from the germline V gene. CDR3 length: 15 residues. CDR3 bases: TGTGCCAGCCTAGGGCCGGGAGGAGACACCGGGGAGCTGTTTTTT. This encodes CASLGPGGDTGELFF.

The rearrangement joins TRBV5-1 to TRBJ2-7; no clear D gene. Germline lookup yields CDR1 SGHRS and CDR2 YFSETQ. V lost 0 bases to trimming and J lost 4 bases, with 5 bases between them. This CDR3 comprises 12 residues. The CDR3: CASSLVHYEQYF. In nucleotides, the CDR3 is TGCGCCAGCAGCTTGGTACATTACGAGCAGTACTTC.

The CDR3 DNA reads TGTGCCATCTCGACAGGGAACATTCAGTACTTC. The encoded protein is CAISTGNIQYF. This chain connects TRBV10-3 to TRBJ2-4; 7 nucleotides match TRBD1. This CDR3 is 11 amino acids long. V lost 8 bases to trimming and J lost 7 bases; unmatched junction nucleotides: 2. Germline V gene sequence: CDR1 ENHRY, CDR2 SYGVKD.

The rearrangement uses TRBV5-5 and TRBJ2-5; 7 nucleotides line up with TRBD1. After removal of 4 bases from V and 2 bases from J, the junction contained 8 bases not matched to a gene. The CDR3 is 15 residues long. Looked up from germline, CDR1 is SGHKS and CDR2 is YYEKEE (reference sequence). The CDR3 nucleotides are TGTGCCAGCAGCCGACAGGGAACATTACAAGAGACCCAGTACTTC. This translates into CASSRQGTLQETQYF.

The J gene is TRBJ2-7, the V gene TRBV10-2; TRBD2 matches at 9 bases. J gave up 5 bases and V 0 bases, and 5 bases lay outside the gene matches. The CDR3 contains 15 residues. CDR1 is WSHSY and CDR2 is SAAADI in the germline V gene. This CDR3 is CASSESPSGNHEQYF. The CDR3 bases are TGCGCCAGCAGTGAGTCGCCTAGCGGGAACCACGAGCAGTACTTC.

V is TRBV6-1 and J is TRBJ2-3; D call uncertain. V gave up 5 bases and J gave up 11 bases, with 14 bases separating them. The CDR3 loop spans 12 amino acids. Germline-derived CDR1 and CDR2 are MNHNS and SASEGT. CDR3 protein: CASSLTIMGQYF. For the CDR3, the DNA is TGTGCCAGCAGTTTAACTATTATGGGGCAGTATTTT.

About this clone itself: A junction end diverges from the germline sequence, so it may reflect a read error. V is TRBV5-1 and J is TRBJ2-6, with 12 positions matching TRBD1. CDR1 is SGHRS and CDR2 is YFSETQ in the germline V gene. There are 22 residues in the CDR3. The CDR3 sequence: CASSLPLGWDRGPNSGANVLAF. CDR3 coding DNA: TGCGCCAGCAGCTTGCCCCTTGGGTGGGACAGGGGGCCAAACTCTGGGGCCAACGTCCTGGCTTTC. The whole variable domain, filled in from reference TRBV5-1 and TRBJ2-6, reads KAGVTQTPRYLIKTRGQQVTLSCSPISGHRSVSWYQQTPGQGLQFLFEYFSETQRNKGNFPGRFSGRQFSNSRSEMNVSTLELGDSALYLCASSLPLGWDRGPNSGANVLAFGAGSRLTVL.

The gene calls are TRBV6-1 and TRBJ2-3; D is uncertain. V was clipped by 6 bases and J by 2 bases, with 12 bases between them. The germline CDR1 and CDR2 sequences are MNHNS and SASEGT. This CDR3 spans 14 amino acids. The CDR3 region has the DNA TGTGCCAGCAGCGAACTCAGGATCACAGATACGCAGTATTTT. Protein product: CASSELRITDTQYF.

The chain recombines TRBV28 with TRBJ2-7, with 9 bases aligning to TRBD1. Per the germline V gene, CDR1 is MDHEN and CDR2 is SYDVKM. The V gene end was trimmed by 2 bases and the J gene end by 5 bases; junction bases not matched to a gene: 7. CDR3 length equals 15 residues. CDR3 sequence: CASSLGTGFFHEQYF. The DNA of the CDR3 is TGTGCCAGCAGTTTAGGGACAGGGTTCTTCCACGAGCAGTACTTC.

The CDR3 protein is CASSYGTDNEKLFF. DNA for the CDR3: TGCGCCAGCAGCTATGGGACAGATAATGAAAAACTGTTTTTT. The chain links TRBV5-1 to TRBJ1-4; 7 bases line up with TRBD1. Per germline, CDR1 SGHRS and CDR2 YFSETQ. The V and J ends lost 3 bases and 4 bases, in that order; junction bases with no gene match: 3. The CDR3 has 14 amino acids.

The chain has TRBV6-5 and TRBJ2-7, with 15 bases aligning to TRBD2. The CDR3 has 15 amino acids. From germline, CDR1 is MNHEY and CDR2 SVGAGI. V lost 5 bases and J lost 5; bases outside the gene matches: 4. In DNA form, the CDR3 reads TGTGCCAGCAGTGGGGGACTAGCGGGAGGTGACGAGCAGTACTTC. It codes for CASSGGLAGGDEQYF.

The chain joins TRBV18 to TRBJ2-7, with 7 positions matching TRBD1. The CDR3 extends over 18 amino acids. V dropped 2 bases and J dropped 3; count of bases not matched to a gene: 16. The germline gives CDR1 KGHSH, CDR2 LQKENI. Written as DNA, the CDR3 is TGTGCCAGCTCACCAAACTTCGGACAGGAAGGTTCCGGCTACGAGCAGTACTTC. Translated, it gives CASSPNFGQEGSGYEQYF.

The chain recombines TRBV5-1 with TRBJ2-3, with 7 nucleotides matching TRBD2. Germline assignment: CDR1 SGHRS and CDR2 YFSETQ. There are 15 residues in the CDR3. The trim removed 2 bases at V and 1 base at J, leaving 4 bases unmatched. The CDR3 here is CASSFSGRGTDTQYF. The DNA of the CDR3 is TGCGCCAGCAGCTTTAGTGGGAGGGGCACAGATACGCAGTATTTT.

The genes are TRBV5-1 and TRBJ1-5; TRBD1 might be the D (5 bases). CDR1 SGHRS and CDR2 YFSETQ come from the germline V gene. CDR3 length: 13 residues. V was pared by 2 bases and J by 6 bases, with 9 bases between. CDR3 region: CASSFRRGQPQHF. DNA of the CDR3: TGCGCCAGCAGCTTCCGAAGGGGTCAGCCCCAGCATTTT.

The chain combines TRBV5-4 with TRBJ2-7; 9 nucleotides match TRBD2. J lost 4 bases, V lost 1 base, and 6 bases had no gene match. Germline V gene sequence: CDR1 SGHNT, CDR2 YYREEE (reference sequence). The CDR3 totals 15 residues. The CDR3 here is CASSLLVAGVYEQYF. The CDR3 DNA sequence: TGTGCCAGCAGCTTGTTGGTAGCGGGAGTTTACGAGCAGTACTTC.

V usage is TRBV7-9 and J usage is TRBJ2-1; 9 bases line up with TRBD2. Unmatched junction bases numbered 20, after V lost 5 bases and J lost 9 bases. The CDR3 runs 18 residues. Germline loops: CDR1 SEHNR, CDR2 FQNEAQ (reference sequence). The CDR3 DNA follows: TGTGCCAGCAGCCCGACCCTAGCGGGGAGCGTGGGGGGCGGTGAGCAGTTCTTC. Encoded protein: CASSPTLAGSVGGGEQFF.

The gene calls are TRBV5-4 and TRBJ2-5; 7 bases map to TRBD1. Looked up from germline, CDR1 is SGHNT and CDR2 is YYREEE (reference sequence). The CDR3 has 13 amino acids. With 5 bases clipped from V and 5 bases from J, the junction kept 6 bases outside the gene matches. DNA of the CDR3: TGTGCCAGCAGTATCCTAGGGGGCGAGACCCAGTACTTC. This gives the protein CASSILGGETQYF. Filled out from reference TRBV5-4 and TRBJ2-5, the complete variable domain reads ETGVTQSPTHLIKTRGQQVTLRCSSQSGHNTVSWYQQALGQGPQFIFQYYREEENGRGNFPPRFSGLQFPNYSSELNVNALELDDSALYLCASSILGGETQYFGPGTRLLVL.

The genes are TRBV5-1 and TRBJ2-5; tentatively, D is TRBD2 (5 bases). Deletions cut 3 bases from V and 1 base from J, with 16 bases between. Per the germline V gene, CDR1 is SGHRS and CDR2 is YFSETQ. CDR3 length: 16 residues. CDR3: CASSWERGPTQETQYF. The CDR3 DNA is TGCGCCAGCAGCTGGGAGAGAGGACCGACCCAAGAGACCCAGTACTTC.

Here the CDR3 reads CASTATGGNEQYF. The CDR3, as DNA: TGTGCCAGCACCGCGACAGGGGGCAACGAGCAGTACTTC. J is TRBJ2-7 and V is TRBV7-9; 10 nucleotides align to TRBD1. The CDR3 length is 13 residues. Per germline, CDR1 SEHNR and CDR2 FQNEAQ (reference sequence). Trimming took 7 bases from V and 5 from J; bases not matched to a gene: 5.

V and J are TRBV10-3 and TRBJ1-1; D gene unclear. The CDR3 contains 13 residues. V was pared by 2 bases and J by 0 bases, with 4 bases between. Germline values: CDR1 ENHRY, CDR2 SYGVKD. The DNA for the CDR3 is TGTGCCATCAGTGAGACAGTGAACACTGAAGCTTTCTTT. Translating gives CAISETVNTEAFF.

The chain combines TRBV6-5 with TRBJ2-5, with a possible D match to TRBD1 (6 bases). Judging by the DNA end, TRBJ2-7 fits better; the J call may be wrong. CDR1 and CDR2 from the germline V gene are MNHEY and SVGAGI. The CDR3 runs 12 residues. The CDR3 DNA reads as TGTGCCAGCAGGGGGGCCTCCTACGAGCAGTACTTC. Protein: CASRGASYEQYF.

The chain joins TRBV6-1 to TRBJ2-7; TRBD1 might be the D (6 bases). The CDR3 is 14 amino acids. Germline loops: CDR1 MNHNS, CDR2 SASEGT. Trimming shortened V by 0 bases and J by 0 bases, and 6 bases separated the two germline ends. In nucleotides, the CDR3 is TGTGCCAGCAGTGAAGCGGACAGCTCCTACGAGCAGTACTTC. This encodes CASSEADSSYEQYF.